This paragraph covers one T cell receptor beta chain sequence. Authors' analysis steps: Cell counts per sample came from amplifying reference gene primers. The method was immunoSEQ multiplex PCR; TCRdb's version includes in-frame clones alone and lacks a portion of them. D and trimming were read from the DNA, whereas the V and J calls and clone size are those reported in that table. The repertoire holds around 99,000 clones, with 75% to 90% as singletons. This entry belongs to a study of blood T cell repertoires in COVID-19. Study summary: Acute and convalescent COVID-19 specimens originated in the United States, Italy and Spain. Sample material is recorded as cDNA or gDNA derived from T cells, B-cell-depleted T cells, or PBMCs.

The CDR3 is 14 residues long. The V segment lost 5 bases and the J segment 5 bases; nucleotides outside the gene matches: 5. Germline V gene sequence: CDR1 MNHNY, CDR2 SVGAGI (reference sequence). Sequenced input: peripheral blood. The chain combines TRBV6-6 with TRBJ1-5; 8 nucleotides align to TRBD1. The sequence was obtained from a woman aged 45-65 years with acute or convalescent COVID-19. In DNA, the CDR3 is TGTGCCAGCAGTCAAGGGACAGGCTATCAGCCCCAGCATTTT. Its translation is CASSQGTGYQPQHF.